Below, 5 T cell receptor beta chains from the same sample are listed, as sequenced in a study of CD8 T cell repertoires and HIV-1 epitope variants. Measured with immunoSEQ multiplex PCR; TCRdb has only the in-frame clones, and not every one. The sample carries under 100,000 clones, 60% to 80% recorded once. The specimen sequenced was uncultured baseline CD8+ T cells from peripheral blood mononuclear cells (PBMCs). The origin of the receptors is a male donor with HIV.

This clone was recorded a few times. The chain has TRBV4-1 and TRBJ2-3, with TRBD2 matching over 16 bases. V shed 0 bases and J 0 bases; nucleotides not matched to a gene: 6. Germline CDR1 reads MGHRA; CDR2 reads YSYEKL. The CDR3 extends over 20 amino acids. CDR3 in amino acids: CASSQEFPGLAGGSTDTQYF. CDR3 in DNA: TGCGCCAGCAGCCAAGAGTTCCCGGGACTAGCGGGAGGGAGCACAGATACGCAGTATTTT.

The chain uses TRBV2 and TRBJ1-1; D unclear. In germline, CDR1 is SNHLY, CDR2 FYNNEI. The ends were cut back, 8 bases at V and 7 bases at J, with 8 bases in the middle. The CDR3 runs 10 residues. The CDR3 nucleotides are TGTGCCAGCCTCCGGTATGAAGCTTTCTTT. This codes for CASLRYEAFF. The variable domain in full, completed from reference TRBV2 and TRBJ1-1, reads EPEVTQTPSHQVTQMGQEVILRCVPISNHLYFYWYRQILGQKVEFLVSFYNNEISEKSEIFDDQFSVERPDGSNFTLKIRSTKLEDSAMYFCASLRYEAFFGQGTRLTVV.

The V call is TRBV9, the J call TRBJ2-5, with D tentatively TRBD2 (6 bases). V was pared by 0 bases and J by 4 bases, with 10 bases between. Germline lookup yields CDR1 SGDLS and CDR2 YYNGEE. CDR3 length: 14 amino acids. CDR3 region: CASSVGNGGETQYF. The DNA for the CDR3 is TGTGCCAGCAGCGTAGGAAACGGGGGAGAGACCCAGTACTTC.

V is TRBV30 and J is TRBJ2-7; 7 bases are shared with TRBD2. The CDR3 spans 16 residues. Germline assignment: CDR1 GTSNPN and CDR2 SVGIG (reference sequence). The trim removed 5 bases at V and 4 bases at J, leaving 17 bases unmatched. For the CDR3, the DNA is TGTGCCTGGGGGCACCTGAAATCGGGAGGAGGGTACGAGCAGTACTTC. Its protein is CAWGHLKSGGGYEQYF.

This rearrangement joins TRBV9 to TRBJ2-1, with unresolved D. This CDR3 comprises 13 residues. In germline, CDR1 is SGDLS, CDR2 YYNGEE. Trimming cost V 3 bases and J 4 bases, with 8 bases left between them. The CDR3 region has the DNA TGTGCCAGCAGCGGACCCGTTTACAATGAGCAGTTCTTC. It is translated as CASSGPVYNEQFF.